This T cell receptor beta chain is drawn from a study of T cells in Graves' hyperthyroidism and ophthalmopathy. The TCR beta CDR3 regions underwent amplification using RNA transcripts as the source. When the TCR CDR3 underwent first-round RT-PCR, the HTBI primer set was used. TCRdb re-called the multiplex PCR reads with MiXCR, one entry per CDR3 protein. Of more than 550,000 distinct CDR3 sequences in the sample, about 45% were seen once. This clonotype has only a few counts. One end of the junction varies from germline; a read error may be responsible. The CDR3 consists of 12 residues. Germline values: CDR1 SEHNR, CDR2 FQNEAQ (reference sequence).

The TCR originated in an adult man with Graves' disease, either hyperthyroidism or ophthalmopathy (not recorded which). This sequence joins TRBV7-9 and TRBJ1-5, with D uncertain. Sequencing input: peripheral blood or thyroid tissue (not recorded which). The DNA for the CDR3 is TGTGCCAGCAGCTTAGATGGGCCCCCAGAAATTTTT. Protein product: CASSLDGPPEIF.